A selection of T cell receptor beta chains follows, all from one sample in a study of T cell responses to AZD1222 COVID-19 vaccine. TCRdb keeps only in-frame clones here, not all; method: immunoSEQ multiplex PCR. The repertoire consists of fewer than 180,000 clones, with less than 95% occurring once and the leading ten covering 1.3%. The sequenced sample was peripheral blood, obtained on day 0 of AZD1222 vaccination. The receptors were sampled from an adult in good health. Each CDR3 is given with its conserved first and last residue. Each record gives: J gene, D gene, clone size, V gene, CDR3 protein, CDR3 DNA. A D gene is named only where the DNA matches it firmly. Rows give clone size only sometimes, using once, few, many, or a class for an expanded clone.

j_call: TRBJ1-4; d_call: TRBD1; clone_size: once; v_call: TRBV28; cdr3_aa: CASSFTPGQGSGEKLFF; cdr3_nt: TGTGCCAGCAGTTTCACCCCGGGACAGGGATCAGGGGAAAAACTGTTTTTT
j_call: TRBJ1-2; d_call: .; clone_size: .; v_call: TRBV18; cdr3_aa: CASSPQGEPNYGYTF; cdr3_nt: TGTGCCAGCTCACCACAGGGGGAACCTAACTATGGCTACACCTTC
j_call: TRBJ1-6; d_call: .; clone_size: .; v_call: TRBV6-1; cdr3_aa: CASSLPGATHSPLHF; cdr3_nt: TGTGCCAGCAGTCTGCCGGGGGCGACGCATTCACCCCTCCACTTT
j_call: TRBJ1-2; d_call: .; clone_size: .; v_call: TRBV5-1; cdr3_aa: CASSPGQTNYGYTF; cdr3_nt: TGCGCCAGCAGCCCAGGACAGACTAACTATGGCTACACCTTC
j_call: TRBJ2-1; d_call: TRBD2; clone_size: .; v_call: TRBV7-9; cdr3_aa: CASSPPGGDYGSNEQFF; cdr3_nt: TGTGCCAGCAGCCCCCCGGGGGGGGACTATGGGTCCAATGAGCAGTTCTTC
j_call: TRBJ1-2; d_call: TRBD1; clone_size: .; v_call: TRBV2; cdr3_aa: CASSMTGAAGYTF; cdr3_nt: TGTGCCAGCAGTATGACAGGGGCCGCTGGCTACACCTTC
j_call: TRBJ1-2; d_call: TRBD1; clone_size: .; v_call: TRBV6-1; cdr3_aa: CASSETDRGNYGYTF; cdr3_nt: TGTGCCAGCAGTGAAACAGACAGGGGGAACTATGGCTACACCTTC
j_call: TRBJ1-5; d_call: .; clone_size: .; v_call: TRBV5-1; cdr3_aa: CASSFAQAVSNQPQHF; cdr3_nt: TGCGCCAGCAGCTTCGCACAGGCAGTCAGCAATCAGCCCCAGCATTTT
j_call: TRBJ2-5; d_call: .; clone_size: .; v_call: TRBV5-1; cdr3_aa: CASSLDRETQYF; cdr3_nt: TGCGCCAGCAGCTTGGACAGAGAGACCCAGTACTTC
j_call: TRBJ2-1; d_call: .; clone_size: .; v_call: TRBV10-1; cdr3_aa: CASGRLVSEQFF; cdr3_nt: TGCGCCAGCGGGAGACTAGTGAGTGAGCAGTTCTTC
j_call: TRBJ2-2; d_call: .; clone_size: .; v_call: TRBV4-2; cdr3_aa: CASSQALTTGELFF; cdr3_nt: TGTGCCAGCAGCCAGGCCCTAACCACCGGGGAGCTGTTTTTT
j_call: TRBJ1-1; d_call: .; clone_size: .; v_call: TRBV5-4; cdr3_aa: CASSLGGDTEAFF; cdr3_nt: TGTGCCAGCAGCTTGGGGGGGGACACTGAAGCTTTCTTT
j_call: TRBJ2-1; d_call: .; clone_size: once; v_call: TRBV5-4; cdr3_aa: CASSLLVQAGNEQFF; cdr3_nt: TGTGCCAGCAGCTTGTTGGTCCAGGCAGGCAATGAGCAGTTCTTC
j_call: TRBJ2-5; d_call: TRBD1; clone_size: .; v_call: TRBV5-1; cdr3_aa: CASTQTGPGVTQYF; cdr3_nt: TGCGCCAGCACCCAGACAGGGCCCGGGGTGACCCAGTACTTC
j_call: TRBJ1-2; d_call: .; clone_size: .; v_call: TRBV5-8; cdr3_aa: CASSLAQIYGYTF; cdr3_nt: TGTGCCAGCAGCTTGGCGCAGATCTATGGCTACACCTTC
j_call: TRBJ1-2; d_call: .; clone_size: .; v_call: TRBV6-5; cdr3_aa: CASRRQALGGYTF; cdr3_nt: TGTGCCAGCAGACGACAGGCTCTAGGTGGCTACACCTTC
j_call: TRBJ2-3; d_call: .; clone_size: .; v_call: TRBV6-5; cdr3_aa: CASSYAQGGIDTQYF; cdr3_nt: TGTGCCAGCAGTTACGCCCAGGGGGGGATAGATACGCAGTATTTT
j_call: TRBJ2-1; d_call: .; clone_size: .; v_call: TRBV6-4; cdr3_aa: CASSRVPGNEQFF; cdr3_nt: TGTGCCAGCAGTAGAGTTCCTGGTAATGAGCAGTTCTTC
j_call: TRBJ1-2; d_call: .; clone_size: .; v_call: TRBV2; cdr3_aa: CASTQDGYTF; cdr3_nt: TGTGCCAGCACCCAGGATGGCTACACCTTC
j_call: TRBJ2-1; d_call: .; clone_size: .; v_call: TRBV2; cdr3_aa: CASSEGSSNEQFF; cdr3_nt: TGTGCCAGCAGTGAAGGAAGTTCCAATGAGCAGTTCTTC
j_call: TRBJ1-2; d_call: TRBD1; clone_size: .; v_call: TRBV6-2/TRBV6-3; cdr3_aa: CASSYLDRGNGYTF; cdr3_nt: TGTGCCAGCAGTTACCTAGACAGGGGAAATGGCTACACCTTC
j_call: TRBJ2-2; d_call: .; clone_size: .; v_call: TRBV19; cdr3_aa: CASSEGRNTGELFF; cdr3_nt: TGTGCCAGTAGTGAAGGGAGGAACACCGGGGAGCTGTTTTTT
j_call: TRBJ2-3; d_call: .; clone_size: once; v_call: TRBV6-5; cdr3_aa: CASSSGSPSDTQYF; cdr3_nt: TGTGCCAGCAGCTCCGGGAGCCCGTCAGATACGCAGTATTTT
j_call: TRBJ2-1; d_call: TRBD2; clone_size: .; v_call: TRBV4-3; cdr3_aa: CASSRSGRVGNEQFF; cdr3_nt: TGCGCCAGCAGCCGGAGCGGGAGGGTAGGCAATGAGCAGTTCTTC
j_call: TRBJ1-1; d_call: .; clone_size: .; v_call: TRBV13; cdr3_aa: CASSGRSNTEAFF; cdr3_nt: TGTGCCAGCAGCGGACGGTCGAACACTGAAGCTTTCTTT
j_call: TRBJ2-1; d_call: TRBD2; clone_size: .; v_call: TRBV7-8; cdr3_aa: CASSLVAGAYNEQFF; cdr3_nt: TGTGCCAGCAGCTTAGTAGCGGGGGCTTACAATGAGCAGTTCTTC
j_call: TRBJ2-3; d_call: TRBD2; clone_size: .; v_call: TRBV27; cdr3_aa: CASGETSGSSDTQYF; cdr3_nt: TGTGCCAGCGGCGAGACTAGCGGGAGTTCGGATACGCAGTATTTT
j_call: TRBJ2-1; d_call: TRBD2; clone_size: .; v_call: TRBV7-2; cdr3_aa: CASSLEASGRVPYEQFF; cdr3_nt: TGTGCCAGCAGCTTAGAGGCTAGCGGGAGGGTCCCCTATGAGCAGTTCTTC
j_call: TRBJ2-5; d_call: TRBD1; clone_size: .; v_call: TRBV5-1; cdr3_aa: CASSPRNRGQETQYF; cdr3_nt: TGCGCCAGCAGCCCTAGGAACAGGGGCCAAGAGACCCAGTACTTC
j_call: TRBJ1-2; d_call: .; clone_size: .; v_call: TRBV9; cdr3_aa: CASSDVRGENGYTF; cdr3_nt: TGTGCCAGCAGCGATGTAAGGGGAGAGAATGGCTACACCTTC
j_call: TRBJ1-2; d_call: TRBD1; clone_size: .; v_call: TRBV6-5; cdr3_aa: CASTTGQGYYGYTF; cdr3_nt: TGTGCCAGCACCACTGGACAGGGATACTATGGCTACACCTTC
j_call: TRBJ1-2; d_call: .; clone_size: .; v_call: TRBV28; cdr3_aa: CASSSHVLRGYTF; cdr3_nt: TGTGCCAGCAGTTCACATGTATTGAGAGGCTACACCTTC
j_call: TRBJ1-2; d_call: .; clone_size: .; v_call: TRBV28; cdr3_aa: CASSGQSYGYTF; cdr3_nt: TGTGCCAGCAGCGGGCAGTCTTATGGCTACACCTTC
j_call: TRBJ2-5; d_call: .; clone_size: .; v_call: TRBV27; cdr3_aa: CASSLSAVQETQYF; cdr3_nt: TGTGCCAGCAGTTTATCGGCGGTACAAGAGACCCAGTACTTC
j_call: TRBJ1-1; d_call: .; clone_size: .; v_call: TRBV7-2; cdr3_aa: CASSSTEGYTEAFF; cdr3_nt: TGTGCCAGCAGCTCCACGGAGGGGTACACTGAAGCTTTCTTT
j_call: TRBJ2-1; d_call: .; clone_size: .; v_call: TRBV7-9; cdr3_aa: CASSFVGVGHNEQFF; cdr3_nt: TGTGCCAGCAGCTTTGTGGGAGTGGGGCACAATGAGCAGTTCTTC